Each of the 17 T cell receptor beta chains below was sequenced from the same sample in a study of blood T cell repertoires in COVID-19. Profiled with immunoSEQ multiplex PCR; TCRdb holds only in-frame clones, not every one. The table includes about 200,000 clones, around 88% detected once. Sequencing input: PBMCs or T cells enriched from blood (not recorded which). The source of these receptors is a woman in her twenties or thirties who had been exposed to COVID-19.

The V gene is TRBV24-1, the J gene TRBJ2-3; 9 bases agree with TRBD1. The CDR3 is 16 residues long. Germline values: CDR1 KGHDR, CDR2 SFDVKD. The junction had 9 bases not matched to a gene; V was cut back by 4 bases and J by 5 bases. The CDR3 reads CATSDTGTGKEDTQYF. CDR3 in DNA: TGTGCCACCAGTGACACCGGGACAGGGAAGGAAGATACGCAGTATTTT.

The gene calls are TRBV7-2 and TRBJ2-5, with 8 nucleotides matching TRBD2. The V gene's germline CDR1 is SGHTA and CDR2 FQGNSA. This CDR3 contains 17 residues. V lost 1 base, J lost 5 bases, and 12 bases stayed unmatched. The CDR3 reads CASSLGFEGTRQETQYF. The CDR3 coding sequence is TGTGCCAGCAGCTTAGGTTTTGAAGGGACTAGACAGGAGACCCAGTACTTC.

CDR3 DNA sequence: TGTGCCAGCTCACTACGGGACAGATCCTACGAGCAGTACTTC. It translates to CASSLRDRSYEQYF. The V gene is TRBV18, the J gene TRBJ2-7; 7 nucleotides align to TRBD1. J lost 1 base, V lost 4 bases, and 4 bases had no gene match. This CDR3 has 14 amino acids. Germline CDR1 is KGHSH and CDR2 is LQKENI. Based on the CDR3 plus reference TRBV18 and TRBJ2-7, the full variable domain is NAGVMQNPRHLVRRRGQEARLRCSPMKGHSHVYWYRQLPEEGLKFMVYLQKENIIDESGMPKERFSAEFPKEGPSILRIQQVVRGDSAAYFCASSLRDRSYEQYFGPGTRLTVT.

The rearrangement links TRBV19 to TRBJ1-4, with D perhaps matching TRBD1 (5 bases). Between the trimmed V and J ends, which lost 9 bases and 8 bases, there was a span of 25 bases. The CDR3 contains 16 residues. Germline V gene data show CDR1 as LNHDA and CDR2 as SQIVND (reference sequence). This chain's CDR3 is CASVYGSTREVEKLFF. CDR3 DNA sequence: TGTGCCAGCGTCTACGGCTCTACCAGGGAGGTCGAAAAACTGTTTTTT.

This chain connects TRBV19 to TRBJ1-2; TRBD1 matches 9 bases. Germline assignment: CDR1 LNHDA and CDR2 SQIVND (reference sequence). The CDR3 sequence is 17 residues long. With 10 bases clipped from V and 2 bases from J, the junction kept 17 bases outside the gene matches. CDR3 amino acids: CATEGRKGQGRNYGYTF. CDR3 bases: TGTGCCACCGAGGGGAGGAAAGGACAGGGGAGAAACTATGGCTACACCTTC.

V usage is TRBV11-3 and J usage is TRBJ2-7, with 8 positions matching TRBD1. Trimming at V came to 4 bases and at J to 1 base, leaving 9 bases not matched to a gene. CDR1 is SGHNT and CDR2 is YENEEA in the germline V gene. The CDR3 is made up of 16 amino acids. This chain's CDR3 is CASSSWTGPFSYEQYF. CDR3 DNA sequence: TGTGCCAGCAGCTCCTGGACAGGGCCATTTTCCTACGAGCAGTACTTC.

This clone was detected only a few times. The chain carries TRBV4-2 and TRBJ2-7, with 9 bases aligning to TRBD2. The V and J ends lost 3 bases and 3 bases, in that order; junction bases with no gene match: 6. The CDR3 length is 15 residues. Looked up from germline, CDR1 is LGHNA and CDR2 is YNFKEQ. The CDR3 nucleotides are TGTGCCAGCAGCCATAGCGGGGGTACCCGCTACGAGCAGTACTTC. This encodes CASSHSGGTRYEQYF.

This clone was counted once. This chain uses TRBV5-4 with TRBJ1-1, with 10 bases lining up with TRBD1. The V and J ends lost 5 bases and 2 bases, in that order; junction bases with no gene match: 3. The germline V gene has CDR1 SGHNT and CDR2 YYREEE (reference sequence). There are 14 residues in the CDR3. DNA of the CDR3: TGTGCCAGCAGGACAGGGGGCGAAAACACTGAAGCTTTCTTT. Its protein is CASRTGGENTEAFF.

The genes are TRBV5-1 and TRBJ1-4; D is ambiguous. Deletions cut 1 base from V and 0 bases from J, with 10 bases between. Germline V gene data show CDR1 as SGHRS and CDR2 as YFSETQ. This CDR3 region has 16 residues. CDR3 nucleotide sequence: TGCGCCAGCAGCTTGTTTTATTCAGCAACTAATGAAAAACTGTTTTTT. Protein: CASSLFYSATNEKLFF.

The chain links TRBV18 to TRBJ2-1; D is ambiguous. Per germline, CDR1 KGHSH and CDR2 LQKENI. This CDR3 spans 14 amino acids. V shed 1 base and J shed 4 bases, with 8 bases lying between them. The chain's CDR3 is CASSPQARYNEQFF. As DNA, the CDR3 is TGTGCCAGCTCACCACAGGCCAGGTACAATGAGCAGTTCTTC.

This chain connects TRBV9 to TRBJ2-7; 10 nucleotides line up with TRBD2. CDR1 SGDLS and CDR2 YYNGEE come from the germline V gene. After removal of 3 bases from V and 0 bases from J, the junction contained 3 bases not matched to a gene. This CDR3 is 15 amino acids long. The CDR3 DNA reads TGTGCCAGCAGCGCCAGCGGGGGGGCCTCCTACGAGCAGTACTTC. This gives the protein CASSASGGASYEQYF.

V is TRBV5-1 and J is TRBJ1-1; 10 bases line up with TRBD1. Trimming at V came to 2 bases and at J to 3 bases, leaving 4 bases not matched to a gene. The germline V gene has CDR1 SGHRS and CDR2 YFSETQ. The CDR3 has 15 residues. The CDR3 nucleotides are TGCGCCAGCAGCTTCCTAGGACAGGGGGACACTGAAGCTTTCTTT. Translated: CASSFLGQGDTEAFF.

This CDR3 is CASSSQGLGTSEAFF. CDR3 coding DNA: TGTGCCAGCAGTTCTCAGGGGCTTGGGACGTCTGAAGCTTTCTTT. The V call is TRBV28, the J call TRBJ1-1, with D tentatively TRBD1 (6 bases). The CDR3 covers 15 residues. Germline loops: CDR1 MDHEN, CDR2 SYDVKM. Trimming pared 4 bases from V and 6 bases from J, leaving 18 bases between.

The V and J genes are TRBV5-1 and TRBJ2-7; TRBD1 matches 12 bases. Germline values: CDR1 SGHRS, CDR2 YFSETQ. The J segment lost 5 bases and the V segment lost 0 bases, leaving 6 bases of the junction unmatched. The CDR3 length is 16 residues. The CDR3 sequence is CASSLGYRDRGHEQYF. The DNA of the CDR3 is TGCGCCAGCAGCTTGGGTTACCGGGACAGGGGGCACGAGCAGTACTTC.

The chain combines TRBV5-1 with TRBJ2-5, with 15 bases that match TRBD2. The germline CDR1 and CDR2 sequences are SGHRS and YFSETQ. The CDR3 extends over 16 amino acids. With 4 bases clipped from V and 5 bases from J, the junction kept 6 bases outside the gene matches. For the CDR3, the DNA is TGCGCCAGCAGCCGGGGACTAGCGGGGGGTTCGGAGACCCAGTACTTC. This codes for CASSRGLAGGSETQYF. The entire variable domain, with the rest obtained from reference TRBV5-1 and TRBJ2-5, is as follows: KAGVTQTPRYLIKTRGQQVTLSCSPISGHRSVSWYQQTPGQGLQFLFEYFSETQRNKGNFPGRFSGRQFSNSRSEMNVSTLELGDSALYLCASSRGLAGGSETQYFGPGTRLLVL.

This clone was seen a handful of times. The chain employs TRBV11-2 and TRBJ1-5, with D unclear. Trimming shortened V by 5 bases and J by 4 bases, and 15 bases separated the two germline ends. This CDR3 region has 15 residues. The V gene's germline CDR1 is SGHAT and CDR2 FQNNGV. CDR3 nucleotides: TGTGCCAGCAGCAGCGCCTCGGGTCTTAATCAGCCCCAGCATTTT. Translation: CASSSASGLNQPQHF.

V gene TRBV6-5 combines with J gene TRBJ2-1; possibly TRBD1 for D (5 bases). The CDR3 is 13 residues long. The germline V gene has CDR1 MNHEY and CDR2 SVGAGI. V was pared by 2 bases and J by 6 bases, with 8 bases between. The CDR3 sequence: CASSYGRANEQFF. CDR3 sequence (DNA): TGTGCCAGCAGTTACGGCAGGGCCAATGAGCAGTTCTTC.